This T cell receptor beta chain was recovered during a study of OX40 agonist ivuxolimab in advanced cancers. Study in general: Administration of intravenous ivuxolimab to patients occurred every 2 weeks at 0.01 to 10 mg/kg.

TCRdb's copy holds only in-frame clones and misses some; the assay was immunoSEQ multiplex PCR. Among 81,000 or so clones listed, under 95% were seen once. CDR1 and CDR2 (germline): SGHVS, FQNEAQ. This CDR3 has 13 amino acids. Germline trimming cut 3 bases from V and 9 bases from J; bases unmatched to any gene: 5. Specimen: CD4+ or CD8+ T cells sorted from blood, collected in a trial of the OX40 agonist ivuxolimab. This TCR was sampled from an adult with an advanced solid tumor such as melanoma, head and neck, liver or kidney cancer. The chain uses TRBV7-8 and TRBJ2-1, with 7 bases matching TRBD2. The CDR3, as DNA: TGTGCCAGCAGCTTGGGGGGGGTTGTTGAGCAGTTCTTC. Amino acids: CASSLGGVVEQFF.